Detailed here is one T cell receptor (beta chain). Sequencing was performed with immunoSEQ multiplex PCR; in TCRdb, only in-frame clones are kept and a portion is missing. The data show roughly 170,000 clones, more than 80% seen once. The sample is drawn from a study of blood T cell repertoires in COVID-19. Study information: The United States, Italy and Spain supplied acute and convalescent COVID-19 samples. The analysed material was cDNA or gDNA that came from T cells, B-cell-depleted T cells, or PBMCs.

This CDR3 region has 15 residues. Germline V gene data show CDR1 as LNHDA and CDR2 as SQIVND (reference sequence). Trimming shortened V by 1 base and J by 0 bases, and 9 bases separated the two germline ends. The sample consisted of peripheral blood. The genes are TRBV19 and TRBJ1-1; D ambiguous. The clonotype originates from a human donor in a cohort sampled during active COVID-19. The CDR3 protein is CASSIGVQMNTEAFF. The CDR3, as DNA: TGTGCCAGTAGTATAGGAGTACAGATGAACACTGAAGCTTTCTTT.